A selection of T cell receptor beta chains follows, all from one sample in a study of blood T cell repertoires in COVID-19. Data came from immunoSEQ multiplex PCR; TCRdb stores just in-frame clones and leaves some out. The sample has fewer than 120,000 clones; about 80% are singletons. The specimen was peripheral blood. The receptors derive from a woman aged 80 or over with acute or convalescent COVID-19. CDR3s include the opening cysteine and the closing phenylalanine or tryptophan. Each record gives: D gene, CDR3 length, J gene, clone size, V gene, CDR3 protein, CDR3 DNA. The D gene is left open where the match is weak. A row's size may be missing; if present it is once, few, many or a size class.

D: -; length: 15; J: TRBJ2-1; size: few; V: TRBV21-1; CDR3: CASSGHSGTERVQFF; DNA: TGTGCCAGCAGCGGGCACTCCGGGACAGAAAGGGTGCAGTTCTTC
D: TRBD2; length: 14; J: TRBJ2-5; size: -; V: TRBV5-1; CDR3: CASSLELAQKTQYF; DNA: TGCGCCAGCAGCTTAGAACTAGCGCAGAAGACCCAGTACTTC
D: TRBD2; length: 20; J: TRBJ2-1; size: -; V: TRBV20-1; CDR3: CSASSLKGLAGGTNYNEQFF; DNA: TGCAGTGCTAGTAGTTTAAAAGGACTAGCGGGGGGAACAAACTACAATGAGCAGTTCTTC
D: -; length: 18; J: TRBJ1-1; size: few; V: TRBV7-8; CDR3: CASSLALGRAWGNTEAFF; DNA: TGTGCCAGCAGCTTAGCGCTGGGCAGGGCTTGGGGAAACACTGAAGCTTTCTTT
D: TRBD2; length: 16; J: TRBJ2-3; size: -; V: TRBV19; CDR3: CASSQTSGGPGDTQYF; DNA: TGTGCCAGTAGCCAGACTAGCGGGGGCCCCGGGGATACGCAGTATTTT
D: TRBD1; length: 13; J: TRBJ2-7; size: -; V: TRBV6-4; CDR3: CASSAETGFEQYF; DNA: TGTGCCAGCAGTGCCGAGACAGGGTTCGAGCAGTACTTC
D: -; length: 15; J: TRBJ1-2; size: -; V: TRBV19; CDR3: CASRRNRDLSYGYTF; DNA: TGTGCCAGTAGGAGAAACAGGGATCTCTCCTATGGCTACACCTTC
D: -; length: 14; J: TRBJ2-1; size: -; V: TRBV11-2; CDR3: CASSLAVQGNEQFF; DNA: TGTGCCAGCAGCTTAGCGGTACAGGGCAATGAGCAGTTCTTC
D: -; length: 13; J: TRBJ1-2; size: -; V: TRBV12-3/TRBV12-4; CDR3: CASSPQGLDGYTF; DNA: TGTGCCAGCAGTCCTCAGGGGTTGGATGGCTACACCTTC
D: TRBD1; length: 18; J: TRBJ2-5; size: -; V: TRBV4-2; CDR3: CASSQLTGTGKLEETQYF; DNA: TGTGCCAGCAGCCAACTTACCGGGACAGGGAAACTCGAGGAGACCCAGTACTTC
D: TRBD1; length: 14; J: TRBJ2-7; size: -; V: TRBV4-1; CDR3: CASSLRDRGSEQYF; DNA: TGCGCCAGCAGCCTACGGGACAGGGGGAGCGAGCAGTACTTC
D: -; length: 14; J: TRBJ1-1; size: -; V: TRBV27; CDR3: CASSQLDSNTEAFF; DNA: TGTGCCAGCAGTCAACTCGATTCGAACACTGAAGCTTTCTTT
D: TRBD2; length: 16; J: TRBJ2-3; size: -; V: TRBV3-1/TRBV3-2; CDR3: CASSQDLGLATDTQYF; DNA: TGTGCCAGCAGCCAAGATTTGGGACTAGCAACAGATACGCAGTATTTT
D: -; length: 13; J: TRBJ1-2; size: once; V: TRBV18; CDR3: CASSLQDREQDTF; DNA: TGTGCCAGCTCACTTCAAGACAGAGAGCAGGACACCTTC
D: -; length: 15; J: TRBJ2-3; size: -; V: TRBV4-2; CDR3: CASSQEYTGTDTQYF; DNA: TGTGCCAGCAGCCAAGAGTACACCGGCACAGATACGCAGTATTTT
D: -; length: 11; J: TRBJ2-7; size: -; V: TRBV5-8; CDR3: CASLWFGEQYF; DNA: TGTGCCAGTTTATGGTTCGGCGAGCAGTACTTC
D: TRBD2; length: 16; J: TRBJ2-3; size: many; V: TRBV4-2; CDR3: CASSQGTSGNTDTQYF; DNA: TGTGCCAGCAGCCAAGGGACTAGCGGGAACACAGATACGCAGTATTTT
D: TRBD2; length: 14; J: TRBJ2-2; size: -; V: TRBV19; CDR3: CASRLAAFGGELFF; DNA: TGTGCCAGTAGGCTAGCGGCATTCGGCGGGGAGCTGTTTTTT
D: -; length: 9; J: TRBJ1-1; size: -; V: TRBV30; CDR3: CARIQGAFF; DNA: TGTGCCCGAATACAGGGAGCTTTCTTT
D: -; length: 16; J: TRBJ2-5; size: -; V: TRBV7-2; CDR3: CASSPLPRTYQETQYF; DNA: TGTGCCAGCAGCCCGCTTCCCAGGACTTATCAAGAGACCCAGTACTTC
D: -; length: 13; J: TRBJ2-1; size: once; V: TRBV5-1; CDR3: CASSEQVYNEQFF; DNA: TGCGCCAGCAGCGAACAGGTCTACAATGAGCAGTTCTTC
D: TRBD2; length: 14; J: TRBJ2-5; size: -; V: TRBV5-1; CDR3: CASSLSGGWETQYF; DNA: TGCGCCAGCAGCTTGAGCGGGGGCTGGGAGACCCAGTACTTC
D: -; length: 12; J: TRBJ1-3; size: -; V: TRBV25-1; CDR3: CASRDRGNTIYF; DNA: TGTGCCAGCAGGGACAGAGGAAACACCATATATTTT
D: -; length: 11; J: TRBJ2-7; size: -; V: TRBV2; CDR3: CASRLAYEQYF; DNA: TGTGCCAGCAGACTAGCCTACGAGCAGTACTTC
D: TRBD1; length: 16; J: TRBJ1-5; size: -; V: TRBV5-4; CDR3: CASSLDGPQGSQPQHF; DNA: TGTGCCAGCAGCTTGGACGGGCCACAGGGGAGTCAGCCCCAGCATTTT
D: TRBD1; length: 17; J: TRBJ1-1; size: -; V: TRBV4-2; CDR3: CASSHGDRARLGTEAFF; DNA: TGTGCCAGCAGCCACGGTGACAGGGCTCGTCTAGGGACTGAAGCTTTCTTT
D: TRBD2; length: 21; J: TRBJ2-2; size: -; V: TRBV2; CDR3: CARGPESGLYPGGPNTGELFF; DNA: TGTGCCAGGGGCCCAGAATCAGGGCTATACCCGGGGGGTCCGAACACCGGGGAGCTGTTTTTT
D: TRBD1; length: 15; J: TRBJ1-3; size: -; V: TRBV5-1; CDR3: CASSTGQGDGDTIYF; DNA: TGCGCCAGCAGCACCGGACAGGGGGATGGGGACACCATATATTTT
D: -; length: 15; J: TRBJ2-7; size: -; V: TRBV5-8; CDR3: CASSLAGGNTYEQYF; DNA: TGTGCCAGCAGCTTGGCAGGGGGGAATACCTACGAGCAGTACTTC
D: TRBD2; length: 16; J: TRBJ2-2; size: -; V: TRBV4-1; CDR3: CASSSSPGGFTGELFF; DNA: TGCGCCAGCAGCTCCTCACCGGGGGGTTTTACCGGGGAGCTGTTTTTT
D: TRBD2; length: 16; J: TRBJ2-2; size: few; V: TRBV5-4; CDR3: CASSPSGRGDGGELFF; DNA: TGTGCCAGCAGTCCATCGGGGCGGGGGGACGGCGGGGAGCTGTTTTTT
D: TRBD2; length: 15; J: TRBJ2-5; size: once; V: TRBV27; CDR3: CASRDTGLAEETQYF; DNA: TGTGCCAGCAGGGACACGGGACTAGCGGAGGAGACCCAGTACTTC
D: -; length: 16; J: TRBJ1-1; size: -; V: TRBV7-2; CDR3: CASSPFAGALNTEAFF; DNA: TGTGCCAGCAGCCCTTTCGCGGGCGCCTTGAACACTGAAGCTTTCTTT
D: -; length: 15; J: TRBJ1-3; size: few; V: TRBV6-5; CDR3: CASSYDSSSGNTIYF; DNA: TGTGCCAGCAGTTACGACTCGAGCTCTGGAAACACCATATATTTT
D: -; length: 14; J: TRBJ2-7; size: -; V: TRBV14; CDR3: CASSPQTGPYEQYF; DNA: TGTGCCAGCAGCCCGCAGACAGGCCCCTACGAGCAGTACTTC
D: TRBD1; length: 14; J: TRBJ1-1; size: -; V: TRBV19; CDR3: CASQGGRLNTEAFF; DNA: TGTGCCAGCCAGGGGGGCCGGTTGAACACTGAAGCTTTCTTT
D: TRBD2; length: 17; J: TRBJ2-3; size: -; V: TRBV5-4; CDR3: CASSLGLLAGGRDTQYF; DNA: TGTGCCAGCAGCTTGGGTCTGCTAGCGGGGGGGCGAGATACGCAGTATTTT
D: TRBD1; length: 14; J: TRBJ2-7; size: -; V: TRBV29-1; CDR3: CSVDPTGQAYEQYF; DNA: TGCAGCGTTGACCCGACAGGGCAAGCCTACGAGCAGTACTTC
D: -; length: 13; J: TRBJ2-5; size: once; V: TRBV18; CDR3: CASSPGRKETQYF; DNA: TGTGCCAGCTCCCCGGGAAGGAAGGAGACCCAGTACTTC
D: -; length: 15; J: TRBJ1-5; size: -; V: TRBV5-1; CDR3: CASSLLAGSNQPQHF; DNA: TGCGCCAGCAGCTTGTTGGCGGGTAGCAATCAGCCCCAGCATTTT
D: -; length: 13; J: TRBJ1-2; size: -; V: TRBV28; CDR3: CASRLDGVYGYTF; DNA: TGTGCCAGCAGGCTGGACGGGGTTTATGGCTACACCTTC
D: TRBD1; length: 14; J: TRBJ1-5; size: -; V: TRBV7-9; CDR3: CASSSTGTDQPQHF; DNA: TGTGCCAGCAGCTCCACAGGGACAGATCAGCCCCAGCATTTT
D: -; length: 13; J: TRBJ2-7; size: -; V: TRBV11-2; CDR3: CASSVGLPYEQYF; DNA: TGTGCCAGCAGCGTAGGACTACCCTACGAGCAGTACTTC
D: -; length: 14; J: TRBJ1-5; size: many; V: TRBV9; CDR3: CASSVGTAYQPQHF; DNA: TGTGCCAGCAGCGTAGGGACAGCGTATCAGCCCCAGCATTTT
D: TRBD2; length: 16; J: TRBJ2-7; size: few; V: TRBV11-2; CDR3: CASSLGASGIPYEQYF; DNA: TGTGCCAGCAGCTTAGGGGCTAGCGGGATTCCCTACGAGCAGTACTTC
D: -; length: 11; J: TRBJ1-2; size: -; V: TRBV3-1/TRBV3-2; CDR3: CASSHSYGYTF; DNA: TGTGCCAGCAGCCACAGCTATGGCTACACCTTC
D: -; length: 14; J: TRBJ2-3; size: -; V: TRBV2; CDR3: CASSQFPPTDTQYF; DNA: TGTGCCAGCAGCCAGTTCCCACCCACAGATACGCAGTATTTT
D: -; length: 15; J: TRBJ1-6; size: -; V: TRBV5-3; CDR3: CARSLDSSYNSPLHF; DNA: TGTGCCAGAAGCCTAGACAGCTCCTATAATTCACCCCTCCACTTT
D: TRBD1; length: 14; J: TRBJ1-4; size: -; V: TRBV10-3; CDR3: CAISEGDSNEKLFF; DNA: TGTGCCATCAGTGAAGGGGACAGTAATGAAAAACTGTTTTTT
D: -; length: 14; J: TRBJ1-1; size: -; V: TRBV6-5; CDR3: CASSYGGGEAEAFF; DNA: TGTGCCAGCAGTTACGGGGGAGGGGAGGCTGAAGCTTTCTTT
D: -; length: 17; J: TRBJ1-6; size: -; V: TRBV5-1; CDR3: CASSRTSFRVDNSPLHF; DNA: TGCGCCAGCAGTAGAACTTCATTCAGGGTCGATAATTCACCCCTCCACTTT
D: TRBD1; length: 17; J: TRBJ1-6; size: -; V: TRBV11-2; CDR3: CASSLGAGTGANSPLHF; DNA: TGTGCCAGCAGCTTAGGTGCTGGGACAGGGGCAAATTCACCCCTCCACTTT
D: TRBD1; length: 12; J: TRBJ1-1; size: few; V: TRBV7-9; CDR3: CASSEGQGPAFF; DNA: TGTGCCAGCAGCGAGGGACAGGGACCAGCTTTCTTT
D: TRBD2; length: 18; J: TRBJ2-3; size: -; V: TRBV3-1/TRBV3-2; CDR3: CASSQDYGGLGGTDTQYF; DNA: TGTGCCAGCAGCCAAGATTATGGGGGACTAGGGGGCACAGATACGCAGTATTTT
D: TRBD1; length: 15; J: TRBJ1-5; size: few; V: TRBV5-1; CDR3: CASSLTGQNNQPQHF; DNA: TGCGCCAGCAGCTTAACGGGACAGAACAATCAGCCCCAGCATTTT
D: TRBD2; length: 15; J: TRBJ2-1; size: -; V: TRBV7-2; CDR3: CASRPSGRVLDEQFF; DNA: TGTGCCAGCAGGCCAAGCGGGAGAGTTTTGGATGAGCAGTTCTTC